These 3 T cell receptor beta chains were sequenced from one sample in a study of regulatory T cells in long-lasting Graves disease. CDR3 regions were amplified by Arm-PCR using iRepertoire HTBI primers to build TCR beta libraries. TCRdb independently ran MiXCR on the multiplex PCR reads; one entry per CDR3 protein. The sample holds about 220,000 distinct CDR3 sequences, around 19% seen once. The time point is: newly diagnosed GD, antithyroid drugs for less than 3 months. The TCR library was prepared using RNA isolated from PBMCs. The sample was also reused in another study, on T cells in Graves' hyperthyroidism and ophthalmopathy.

The specimen was peripheral blood mononuclear cells (PBMCs), collected at new diagnosis, from a patient treated with antithyroid drugs. The receptors derive from a young woman with Graves disease.

V is TRBV2 and J is TRBJ1-1; no definite D call. CDR1 and CDR2 (germline): SNHLY, FYNNEI. The CDR3 consists of 13 residues. With 3 bases removed from V and 4 bases from J, the gap between germline ends came to 9 bases. The CDR3 DNA reads TGTGCCAGCAGTGACTGGCGGGTCACTGAAGCTTTCTTT. Protein product: CASSDWRVTEAFF.

The table lists this clonotype with many counts. The chain recombines TRBV11-2 with TRBJ2-3; the D gene is possibly TRBD2 (5 bases). V was cut by 3 bases and J by 1 base, with 11 bases left in between. CDR1 and CDR2 (germline): SGHAT, FQNNGV. CDR3 size: 15 residues. Written as DNA, the CDR3 is TGTGCCAGCAGCTTCCCGGGGTCCGGCACAGATACGCAGTATTTT. It is translated as CASSFPGSGTDTQYF.

This clonotype has at least ten counts. The rearrangement joins TRBV2 to TRBJ1-5, with TRBD1 identical over 9 bases. The CDR3 has 15 residues. The germline CDR1 and CDR2 sequences are SNHLY and FYNNEI. J gave up 0 bases and V 6 bases, and 3 bases lay outside the gene matches. The CDR3 DNA sequence: TGTGCCAGCAGACAGGGGGCGTTTAGCAATCAGCCCCAGCATTTT. Protein sequence: CASRQGAFSNQPQHF. The variable domain in full, with the rest retrieved from reference TRBV2 and TRBJ1-5, is EPEVTQTPSHQVTQMGQEVILRCVPISNHLYFYWYRQILGQKVEFLVSFYNNEISEKSEIFDDQFSVERPDGSNFTLKIRSTKLEDSAMYFCASRQGAFSNQPQHFGDGTRLSIL.